This entry concerns a single T cell receptor beta chain. V lost 4 bases and J lost 5; bases outside the gene matches: 4. Germline loops: CDR1 KGHDR, CDR2 SFDVKD. There are 15 residues in the CDR3. Original processing notes: Amplification of reference gene primers was used by the study to estimate nucleated cell counts. TCRdb's table, derived via immunoSEQ multiplex PCR, lists solely in-frame clones and lacks some. V, J and clone size derive from that table, while D and trimming were established from the DNA sequence. The table includes roughly 50,000 clones, over 75% detected once. These data belong to a study of blood T cell repertoires in COVID-19. About the study: Sample material is recorded as cDNA or gDNA derived from T cells, B-cell-depleted T cells, or PBMCs.

Seattle patients were enrolled while actively infected and followed longitudinally. The sequenced material came from peripheral blood. The sequence was collected from a woman older than 75 with COVID-19, enrolled during active disease. The chain has TRBV24-1 and TRBJ2-3; 11 bases are shared with TRBD2. CDR3 sequence: CATSEGLAGGDTQYF. DNA for the CDR3: TGTGCCACCAGTGAGGGCCTAGCGGGAGGAGATACGCAGTATTTT.